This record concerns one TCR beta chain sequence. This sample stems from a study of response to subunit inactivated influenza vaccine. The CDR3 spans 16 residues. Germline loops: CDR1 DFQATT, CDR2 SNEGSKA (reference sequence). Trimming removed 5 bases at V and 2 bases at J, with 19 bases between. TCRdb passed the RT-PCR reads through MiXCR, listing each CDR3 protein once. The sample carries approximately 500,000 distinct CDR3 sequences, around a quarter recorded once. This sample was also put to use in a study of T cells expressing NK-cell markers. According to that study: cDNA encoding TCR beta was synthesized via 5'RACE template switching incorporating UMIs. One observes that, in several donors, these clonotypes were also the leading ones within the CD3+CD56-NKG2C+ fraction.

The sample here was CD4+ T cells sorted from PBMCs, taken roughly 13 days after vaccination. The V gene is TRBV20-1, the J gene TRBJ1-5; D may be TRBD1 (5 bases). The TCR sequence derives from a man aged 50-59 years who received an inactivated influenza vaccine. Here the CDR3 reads CSARRRGWNGNQPQHF. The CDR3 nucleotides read TGCAGTGCTCGACGGAGGGGATGGAACGGCAATCAGCCCCAGCATTTT.